Listed here are 14 T cell receptor beta chains from one sample, sequenced in a study of blood T cell repertoires in COVID-19. This table comes from immunoSEQ multiplex PCR, and its TCRdb copy is limited to in-frame clones, with some not included. The data contain 250,000 or so clones, 85% to 90% of them singletons. Source material: PBMCs or T cells enriched from blood (not recorded which). These receptors all stem from a woman in her 30s with acute COVID-19.

This clone has only one observation. The chain links TRBV6-5 to TRBJ1-4; 7 bases align to TRBD1. Germline CDR1 reads MNHEY; CDR2 reads SVGAGI. V lost 6 bases, J lost 2 bases, and 3 bases stayed unmatched. This CDR3 has 14 amino acids. The CDR3: CASRNRGTNEKLFF. The DNA of the CDR3 is TGTGCCAGCAGGAACAGGGGTACTAATGAAAAACTGTTTTTT.

The rearrangement links TRBV7-9 to TRBJ2-2; 9 bases agree with TRBD2. Germline CDR1 is SEHNR and CDR2 is FQNEAQ (reference sequence). The CDR3 is 17 amino acids. V trimming: 2 bases; J trimming: 11 bases; junction bases outside the gene matches: 15. The CDR3 loop is CASSLSSGSNHPIELFF. The CDR3 DNA sequence: TGTGCCAGCAGCTTAAGTAGCGGGAGCAACCATCCTATAGAGCTGTTTTTT.

The V and J genes are TRBV29-1 and TRBJ2-1, with TRBD2 identical over 7 bases. The CDR3 sequence is 17 residues long. The germline V gene has CDR1 SQVTM and CDR2 ANQGSEA. V lost 6 bases, J lost 4 bases, and 18 bases stayed unmatched. This chain's CDR3 is CSVVQLLGGPRYNEQFF. The CDR3 DNA follows: TGCAGCGTGGTCCAGTTGTTGGGAGGGCCTAGGTACAATGAGCAGTTCTTC.

This clone was seen once. The rearrangement uses TRBV4-1 and TRBJ2-6; 7 nucleotides match TRBD1. CDR3 length: 18 residues. Per germline, CDR1 MGHRA and CDR2 YSYEKL. The ends lost 2 bases at V and 4 bases at J; junction bases unmatched: 11. The CDR3 region is CASSQIDLTGVGANVLTF. As DNA, the CDR3 is TGCGCCAGCAGCCAAATAGACCTAACAGGGGTCGGGGCCAACGTCCTGACTTTC.

V and J are TRBV4-1 and TRBJ1-4; 9 bases agree with TRBD1. The ends lost 2 bases at V and 7 bases at J; junction bases unmatched: 8. CDR3 length: 16 amino acids. The germline V gene has CDR1 MGHRA and CDR2 YSYEKL. CDR3 coding DNA: TGCGCCAGCAGCCAACCTCCGGGACAGGGAACTGAAAAACTGTTTTTT. Its translation: CASSQPPGQGTEKLFF.

The J gene is TRBJ1-2, the V gene TRBV27; D is ambiguous. Looked up from germline, CDR1 is MNHEY and CDR2 is SMNVEV (reference sequence). This CDR3 is 17 amino acids long. V dropped 2 bases and J dropped 0 bases, with 16 bases sitting between them. This CDR3 is CASSLRRTAQTNYGYTF. As DNA, the CDR3 is TGTGCCAGCAGTTTACGCCGGACTGCGCAAACTAACTATGGCTACACCTTC.

The chain uses TRBV7-2 and TRBJ2-1, with D possibly being TRBD1 (6 bases). The CDR3 length is 15 residues. V was cut by 4 bases and J by 1 base, with 11 bases left in between. Germline values: CDR1 SGHTA, CDR2 FQGNSA. This chain's CDR3 is CASSYRERSYNEQFF. The CDR3 nucleotides are TGTGCCAGCAGCTACAGGGAAAGGTCCTACAATGAGCAGTTCTTC.

CDR3 sequence: CASKQGDYTQYF. DNA of the CDR3: TGTGCCAGCAAACAGGGGGACTATACGCAGTATTTT. This rearrangement joins TRBV28 to TRBJ2-3; TRBD1 matches 8 bases. Unmatched junction bases numbered 4, after V lost 7 bases and J lost 7 bases. This CDR3 region has 12 residues. The germline V gene has CDR1 MDHEN and CDR2 SYDVKM.

The rearrangement joins TRBV29-1 to TRBJ2-3; a weak D match, TRBD2 (6 bases). Per the germline V gene, CDR1 is SQVTM and CDR2 is ANQGSEA. The germline V and J ends were trimmed by 1 base and 6 bases, with 14 bases remaining between them. The CDR3 runs 14 residues. CDR3 residues: CSVEVSGAPDTQYF. In nucleotides, the CDR3 is TGCAGCGTTGAAGTTAGCGGAGCTCCGGATACGCAGTATTTT.

The chain combines TRBV10-3 with TRBJ1-4; D might be TRBD1 (5 bases). V was cut by 0 bases and J by 11 bases, with 10 bases left in between. Germline CDR1 reads ENHRY; CDR2 reads SYGVKD. This CDR3 has 13 residues. The CDR3 nucleotides are TGTGCCATCAGTGAGTCAGAGCGGGGGAAACTGTTTTTT. Its translation: CAISESERGKLFF.

The V and J genes are TRBV5-4 and TRBJ2-5; 11 bases agree with TRBD2. This CDR3 region has 14 residues. Trimming removed 4 bases from V and 3 bases from J; junction bases left unmatched: 2. Germline V gene sequence: CDR1 SGHNT, CDR2 YYREEE (reference sequence). CDR3 protein: CASSRGLAEETQYF. The CDR3 DNA follows: TGTGCCAGCAGCAGGGGACTAGCGGAAGAGACCCAGTACTTC.

V and J are TRBV19 and TRBJ2-7; 11 positions agree with TRBD2. The CDR3 is made up of 15 amino acids. Germline V gives CDR1 LNHDA, CDR2 SQIVND (reference sequence). Trimming removed 5 bases from V and 2 bases from J; junction bases left unmatched: 5. The CDR3 DNA sequence: TGTGCCAGTAGTCCCAGACTAGCGGGGACCTACGAGCAGTACTTC. Translated: CASSPRLAGTYEQYF.

V is TRBV6-5 and J is TRBJ2-1, with 11 bases matching TRBD2. CDR1 and CDR2 (germline): MNHEY, SVGAGI. The CDR3 is 15 amino acids. With V trimmed by 4 bases and J by 12 bases, 11 bases remained unmatched. The CDR3 bases are TGTGCCAGCAGTTTAACTAGCGGGGGCCCACTGGGGCAGTTCTTC. Its translation is CASSLTSGGPLGQFF.

This rearrangement joins TRBV7-9 to TRBJ1-4; D is uncertain. V lost 11 bases to trimming and J lost 8 bases, with 18 bases between them. This CDR3 contains 13 residues. Germline CDR1 and CDR2: SEHNR and FQNEAQ (reference sequence). The CDR3, as DNA: TGTGCCGGGGAGAATGGGGAAGAGGAAAAACTGTTTTTT. It codes for CAGENGEEEKLFF.